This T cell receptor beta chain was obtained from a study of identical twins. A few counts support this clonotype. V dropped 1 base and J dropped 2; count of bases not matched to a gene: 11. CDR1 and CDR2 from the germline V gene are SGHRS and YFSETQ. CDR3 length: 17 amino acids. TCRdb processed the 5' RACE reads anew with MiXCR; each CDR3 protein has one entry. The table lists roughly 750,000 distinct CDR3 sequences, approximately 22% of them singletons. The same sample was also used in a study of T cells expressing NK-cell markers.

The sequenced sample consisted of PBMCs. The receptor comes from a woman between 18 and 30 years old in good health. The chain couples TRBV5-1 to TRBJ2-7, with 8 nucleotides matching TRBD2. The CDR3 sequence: CASSLSPRQAGAYEQYF. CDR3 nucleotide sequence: TGCGCCAGCAGCTTGAGCCCCCGGCAAGCGGGGGCCTACGAGCAGTACTTC.